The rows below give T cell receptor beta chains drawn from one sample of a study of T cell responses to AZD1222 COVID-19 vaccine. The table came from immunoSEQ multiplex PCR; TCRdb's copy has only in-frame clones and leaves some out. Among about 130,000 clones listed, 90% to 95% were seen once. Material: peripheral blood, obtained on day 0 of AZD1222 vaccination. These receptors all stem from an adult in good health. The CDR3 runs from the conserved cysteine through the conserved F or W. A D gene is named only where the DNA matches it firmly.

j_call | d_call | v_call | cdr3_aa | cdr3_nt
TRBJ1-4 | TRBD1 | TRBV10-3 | CAISPDRGATNEKLFF | TGTGCCATCAGCCCCGACAGGGGCGCAACTAATGAAAAACTGTTTTTT
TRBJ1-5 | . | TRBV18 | CASSLQVASNQPQHF | TGTGCCAGCTCACTGCAGGTGGCTAGCAATCAGCCCCAGCATTTT
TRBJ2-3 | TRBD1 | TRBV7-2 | CASSLRGQSTDTQYF | TGTGCCAGCAGCTTGAGGGGGCAAAGCACAGATACGCAGTATTTT
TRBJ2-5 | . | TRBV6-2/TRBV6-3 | CASSYNPGTLQETQYF | TGTGCCAGCAGTTATAATCCCGGGACCCTACAAGAGACCCAGTACTTC
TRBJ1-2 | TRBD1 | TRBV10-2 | CASSESGTAYGYTF | TGCGCCAGCAGTGAGTCTGGGACAGCCTATGGCTACACCTTC
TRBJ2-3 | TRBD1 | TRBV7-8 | CASIWGTGGTDTQYF | TGTGCCAGCATTTGGGGGACAGGGGGCACAGATACGCAGTATTTT
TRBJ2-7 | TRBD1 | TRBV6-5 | CASSKDRWDEQYF | TGTGCCAGCAGCAAGGACAGGTGGGACGAGCAGTACTTC
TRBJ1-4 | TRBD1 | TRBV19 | CASSDSRGYGEKLFF | TGTGCCAGTAGCGACTCCAGGGGGTACGGGGAAAAACTGTTTTTT
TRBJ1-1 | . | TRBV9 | CASSVGAVTEAFF | TGTGCCAGCAGCGTAGGAGCGGTGACTGAAGCTTTCTTT
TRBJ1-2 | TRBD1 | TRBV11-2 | CASSSQGRGHFYGYTF | TGTGCCAGCAGCTCCCAGGGCAGGGGGCACTTCTATGGCTACACCTTC
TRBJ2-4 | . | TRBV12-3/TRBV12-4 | CASSPNENIQYF | TGTGCCAGCAGCCCGAACGAAAACATTCAGTACTTC
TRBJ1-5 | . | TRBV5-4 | CALQFDLGGNQPQHF | TGTGCCCTACAATTCGACCTAGGCGGCAATCAGCCCCAGCATTTT
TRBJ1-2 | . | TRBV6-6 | CATRWGGGGLDYGYTF | TGTGCCACCCGCTGGGGTGGGGGGGGACTCGACTATGGCTACACCTTC
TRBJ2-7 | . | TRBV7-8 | CASSSNRIYEQYF | TGTGCCAGCAGCTCAAACAGGATCTACGAGCAGTACTTC
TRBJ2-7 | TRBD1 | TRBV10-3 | CAILRDRGNRSSYEQYF | TGTGCCATACTCCGGGACAGGGGAAATAGGAGCTCCTACGAGCAGTACTTC
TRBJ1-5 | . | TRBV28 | CASSGVYSNQPQHF | TGTGCCAGCAGCGGGGTATATAGCAATCAGCCCCAGCATTTT
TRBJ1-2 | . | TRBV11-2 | CASSTSLGRGHYGYTF | TGTGCCAGCAGCACTAGTCTAGGCAGGGGACACTATGGCTACACCTTC
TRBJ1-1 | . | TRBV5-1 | CASSFEAWNTEAFF | TGCGCCAGCAGCTTTGAGGCTTGGAACACTGAAGCTTTCTTT